Listed below are T cell receptor beta chains from one sample, sequenced in a study of shared clonotypes between healthy human individuals. Clones were sequenced by immunoSEQ multiplex PCR, and TCRdb holds only the in-frame ones, with some missing. The sample records roughly 2.1 million clones, more than 85% being singletons. Sample: naive CD8+ T cells from PBMCs. The receptor set was obtained from a man aged 18 to 29 in good health. Some clones in this sample may be carry-over from other donors' samples. CDR3s include the opening cysteine and the closing phenylalanine or tryptophan. A D gene is named only where the DNA matches it firmly. The listing skips clone size in some rows; elsewhere it reads once, few, many or a size class.

TRBV4-1	NA	NA	TRBJ2-7	CASSQFGNNPYEQYF
TRBV27	NA	NA	TRBJ2-3	CASSNLFTDTQYF
TRBV5-1	NA	TRBD1	TRBJ1-3	CASSSRDRGAGNTIYF
TRBV6-6	NA	NA	TRBJ2-1	CASSHLVGYNEQFF
TRBV28	NA	NA	TRBJ2-1	CASSLVRESPHYNEQFF
TRBV28	NA	NA	TRBJ2-5	CASSFRITGETQYF
TRBV28	NA	TRBD1	TRBJ2-7	CASTVTGTGDEQYF
TRBV6-5	NA	NA	TRBJ2-1	CASRSYNEQFF
TRBV4-1	NA	NA	TRBJ1-1	CASSQAPRTAGMNTEAFF
TRBV11-2	once	NA	TRBJ2-2	CASSFYVRDGELFF
TRBV19	NA	TRBD1	TRBJ2-7	CASSAPGTGEIKQYF
TRBV27	NA	NA	TRBJ2-1	CASRPLLADPRGRTYNEQFF
TRBV9	NA	NA	TRBJ2-3	CASSQGQPSTDTQYF
TRBV18	NA	NA	TRBJ1-1	CASSPREYREAFF
TRBV27	NA	TRBD2	TRBJ2-7	CASSLLGWLRGTEQYF
TRBV27	once	TRBD1	TRBJ1-4	CASGWTGGGEKLFF
TRBV11-2	NA	TRBD2	TRBJ2-1	CASSFTSGYNEQFF
TRBV11-2	once	NA	TRBJ1-2	CASSLTGISANYGYTF
TRBV7-2	NA	TRBD2	TRBJ2-7	CASSAWTSGSYEQYF
TRBV5-4	NA	TRBD2	TRBJ2-3	CASSLGPGLAGGHTDTQYF
TRBV7-7	NA	NA	TRBJ2-7	CASSSRDSPYEQYF
TRBV30	NA	NA	TRBJ2-1	CAWGYGNEQFF
TRBV28	NA	NA	TRBJ1-5	CASSSDINQPQHF
TRBV5-4	NA	NA	TRBJ2-1	CASSSYEEGAGEQFF
TRBV2	once	TRBD2	TRBJ2-7	CASMDKGTSGSEQYF
TRBV11-2	NA	TRBD1	TRBJ2-1	CASSSRTGQGDNEQFF
TRBV4-1	NA	NA	TRBJ2-6	CASSQVIPGANVLTF
TRBV29-1	NA	NA	TRBJ2-2	CSVGGRREELFF
TRBV27	NA	NA	TRBJ2-1	CASSITPYNEQFF
TRBV7-9	NA	NA	TRBJ1-1	CAGTSQGTEAFF
TRBV5-1	NA	NA	TRBJ1-2	CASRPKVQQVANYGYTF
TRBV19	NA	NA	TRBJ2-1	CASSIGGASNEQFF
TRBV30	NA	TRBD1	TRBJ1-2	CAWSVAGGYGYTF
TRBV27	NA	NA	TRBJ2-2	CASSLFDTGELFF
TRBV7-8	once	TRBD2	TRBJ2-3	CASSPRGVSDTQYF
TRBV14	NA	TRBD1	TRBJ2-1	CASSQLPGQGMNEQFF